This T cell receptor beta chain comes out of a study of blood T cell repertoires in COVID-19. At the level of the study: COVID-19 samples, acute and convalescent, were from the United States, Italy and Spain.

The V gene end was trimmed by 0 bases and the J gene end by 5 bases; junction bases not matched to a gene: 3. CDR1 GTSNPN and CDR2 SVGIG come from the germline V gene (reference sequence). CDR3 size: 14 residues. Patients at the Seattle site were enrolled during active infection and followed longitudinally. Clones were sequenced by immunoSEQ multiplex PCR, and TCRdb holds only the in-frame ones, with some missing. The sample yields fewer than 300,000 clones, roughly 92% seen once. This clone was seen only once. The TCR was taken from a woman in her 30s with COVID-19, enrolled during active disease. The source material was peripheral blood. This chain joins TRBV30 and TRBJ1-4; TRBD1 agrees at 7 bases. The CDR3 DNA is TGTGCCTGGAGTGTAGACAGGGCCAATGAAAAACTGTTTTTT. Translation: CAWSVDRANEKLFF.